This T cell receptor (beta chain) was profiled in a study of cytomegalovirus exposure and HLA in healthy donors. V lost 4 bases to trimming and J lost 4 bases, with 15 bases between them. CDR1 is MRHNA and CDR2 is SNTAGT in the germline V gene. CDR3 length: 15 residues. PCR amplification relied on 60 Vbeta primers (plus 13 Jbeta primers). Sequencing was performed with immunoSEQ multiplex PCR; in TCRdb, only in-frame clones are kept and a portion is missing. The sample holds roughly 140,000 clones; 70% to 85% are singletons and the top ten take around 4.1%. General study points: Information on immune exposure was restricted to one variable (CMV serostatus).

To note about this clone: As yet, its antigen is unknown.

The chain recombines TRBV6-4 with TRBJ2-3, with a tentative D call TRBD1 (7 bases). The material sequenced was PBMCs. The source is a man in his forties or fifties in good health and CMV-seropositive. The CDR3 region is CASSVRGGGPDTQYF. The CDR3 region has the DNA TGTGCCAGCAGTGTTAGAGGAGGGGGCCCAGATACGCAGTATTTT.